What follows are 3 T cell receptor beta chains derived from one specimen sequenced in a study of vaccination and CD4 T cells after COVID-19. The antigens these receptors bind are not known. The assay that was used to sequence DNA from cultured CD4+ T cells was the Oncomine TCR Beta short-read assay. TCRdb redid the calling of the PCR reads with MiXCR, one entry per CDR3 protein. The profile covers approximately 10,000 distinct CDR3 sequences, with roughly three fifths appearing a single time and 10% to 15% taken by the ten largest. The treatment: roughly 10-day PBMC culture with coronavirus spike peptide pools or control peptides (ViraFEST assay). The source material was CD4+ T cells from blood, cultured in vitro. The receptors come from a human donor who had recovered from COVID-19.

This clonotype was seen a handful of times. This chain's CDR3 is CSARESVRGFDQPQHF. In nucleotides, the CDR3 is TGCAGTGCTAGAGAATCGGTGCGGGGGTTCGATCAGCCCCAGCATTTT. The J gene is TRBJ1-5, the V gene TRBV20-1, with D perhaps matching TRBD1 (5 bases). The germline V gene has CDR1 DFQATT and CDR2 SNEGSKA (reference sequence). Trimming took 0 bases from V and 5 from J, leaving 17 bases between them. This CDR3 comprises 16 residues.

The V call is TRBV2, the J call TRBJ1-1; unclear D gene. The ends were cut back, 6 bases at V and 3 bases at J, with 17 bases in the middle. Germline CDR1 and CDR2: SNHLY and FYNNEI. The length of the CDR3 is 15 residues. CDR3 sequence reads: CASSPRPLGYTEAFF. The CDR3 nucleotides read TGTGCCAGCAGCCCACGACCGCTAGGTTACACTGAAGCTTTCTTT.

The chain combines TRBV20-1 with TRBJ2-2; D is perhaps TRBD1 (5 bases). The ends were cut back, 4 bases at V and 4 bases at J, with 10 bases in the middle. This CDR3 is built from 13 residues. CDR1 DFQATT and CDR2 SNEGSKA come from the germline V gene (reference sequence). CDR3 region: CSATPGITGELFF. For the CDR3, the DNA is TGCAGTGCTACTCCAGGGATCACCGGGGAGCTGTTTTTT.